Reported below is one T cell receptor beta chain. Its specificity is not known. Terminally differentiated effector memory CD45RA+ cells were excluded by CCR7 positive selection of CD45RO-negative cells. The donors were adults (healthy and HIV-negative) with no recent acute infections or vaccinations. From germline, CDR1 is ENHRY and CDR2 SYGVKD. With 7 bases clipped from V and 2 bases from J, the junction kept 6 bases outside the gene matches. The CDR3 extends over 15 amino acids. Repertoires were generated with immunoSEQ multiplex PCR, while TCRdb's copy carries only in-frame clones and drops some. The sample has some 2.1 million clones; about 95% are singletons. These data come from a study of shared clonotypes between healthy human individuals. Study at large: There were three CD4 naive, three CD4 memory, two CD8 naive and one CD8 memory plates per donor.

Study conclusions and caveats: Generally, estimated richness proved larger in naive subsets than it did in memory subsets.

The rearrangement links TRBV10-3 to TRBJ2-3, with 10 bases identical to TRBD1. This TCR came from a man in his late teens or twenties in good health. The sequenced sample was naive CD8+ T cells sorted from blood. As DNA, the CDR3 is TGTGCCATCAAACGGACAGGGGGTATCACAGATACGCAGTATTTT. Protein sequence: CAIKRTGGITDTQYF.